One T cell receptor (beta chain) is described in this entry. Its specificity is not known. This record belongs to a study of T cell responses to AZD1222 COVID-19 vaccine. Study-level points and caveats: A reported finding is that nearly half of spike-specific TCRs target unmutated variant regions. Most donors were white British and more were female, and clonal diversity was possibly underestimated.

The protocol was immunoSEQ multiplex PCR, while the TCRdb copy is restricted to in-frame clones and leaves out a portion. This table holds 70,000 to 95,000 clones, roughly 90% found once. Germline CDR1 is SGHDT and CDR2 is YYEEEE. The CDR3 totals 14 residues. V was cut by 1 base and J by 3 bases, with 10 bases left in between. Sequenced material: peripheral blood, taken on day 0 of MenACWY control vaccination. V gene TRBV5-6 combines with J gene TRBJ1-1, with D uncertain. The TCR comes from an adult in good health. The CDR3 is CASSLKRVHTEAFF. The CDR3, as DNA: TGTGCCAGCAGCTTGAAACGAGTGCACACTGAAGCTTTCTTT.